This T cell receptor beta chain was found in a study of shared clonotypes between healthy human individuals. Only in-frame clones appear in the TCRdb table, and some are missing; sequencing was by immunoSEQ multiplex PCR. The table includes approximately 650,000 clones, just under 97% detected once. The CDR3 contains 14 residues. Trimming cost V 4 bases and J 5 bases; bases outside gene matches: 7. Germline V gene sequence: CDR1 MNHEY, CDR2 SMNVEV (reference sequence). This clone is a singleton in its sample. Selected positively for CCR7 and CD45RO-negative, naive CD8 cells excluded terminally differentiated effector memory CD45RA+ cells.

The source is a woman in her twenties or thirties in good health. Sequenced: naive CD8+ T cells sorted from blood. The chain uses TRBV27 and TRBJ2-7; TRBD1 matches 8 bases. The CDR3: CASSSLTGVHEQYF. Written as DNA, the CDR3 is TGTGCCAGCAGTTCCCTGACAGGGGTCCACGAGCAGTACTTC.